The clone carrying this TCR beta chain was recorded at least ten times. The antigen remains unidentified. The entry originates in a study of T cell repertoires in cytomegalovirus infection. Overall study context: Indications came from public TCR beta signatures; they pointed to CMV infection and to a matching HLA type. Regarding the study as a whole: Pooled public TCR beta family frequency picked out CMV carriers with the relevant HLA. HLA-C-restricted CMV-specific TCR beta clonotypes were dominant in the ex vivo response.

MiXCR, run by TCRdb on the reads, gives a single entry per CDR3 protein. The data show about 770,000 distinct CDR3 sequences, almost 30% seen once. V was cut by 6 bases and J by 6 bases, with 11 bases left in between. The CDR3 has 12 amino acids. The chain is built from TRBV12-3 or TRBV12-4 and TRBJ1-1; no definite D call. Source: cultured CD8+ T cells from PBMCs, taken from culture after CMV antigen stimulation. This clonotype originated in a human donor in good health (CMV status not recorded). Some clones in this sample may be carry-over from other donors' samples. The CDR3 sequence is CASRLQWSEAFF. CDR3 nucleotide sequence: TGTGCCAGCAGACTACAGTGGTCTGAAGCTTTCTTT.